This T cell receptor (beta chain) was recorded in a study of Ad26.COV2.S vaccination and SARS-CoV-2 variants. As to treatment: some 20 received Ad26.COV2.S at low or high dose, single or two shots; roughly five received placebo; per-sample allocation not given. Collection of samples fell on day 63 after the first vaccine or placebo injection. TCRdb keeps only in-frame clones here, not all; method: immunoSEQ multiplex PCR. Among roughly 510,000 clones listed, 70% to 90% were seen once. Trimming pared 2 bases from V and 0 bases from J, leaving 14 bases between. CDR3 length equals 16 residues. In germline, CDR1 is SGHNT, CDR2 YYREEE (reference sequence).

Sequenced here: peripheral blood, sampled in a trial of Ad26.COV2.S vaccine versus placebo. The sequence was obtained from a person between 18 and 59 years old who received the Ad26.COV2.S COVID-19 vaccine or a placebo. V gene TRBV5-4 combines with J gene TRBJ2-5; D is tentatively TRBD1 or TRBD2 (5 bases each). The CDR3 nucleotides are TGTGCCAGCAGCTTTGTGGGGGTCCCCTACCAAGAGACCCAGTACTTC. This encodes CASSFVGVPYQETQYF. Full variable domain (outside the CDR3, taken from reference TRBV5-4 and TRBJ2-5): ETGVTQSPTHLIKTRGQQVTLRCSSQSGHNTVSWYQQALGQGPQFIFQYYREEENGRGNFPPRFSGLQFPNYSSELNVNALELDDSALYLCASSFVGVPYQETQYFGPGTRLLVL.